The 3 T cell receptor beta chains in this list originate from one sample, sequenced in a study of T cells in Graves' hyperthyroidism and ophthalmopathy. The source material, RNA transcripts, was used to amplify TCR beta CDR3 regions. In the first-round RT-PCR of the TCR CDR3, the HTBI primer set was used. Each CDR3 protein gets one entry after TCRdb re-called the multiplex PCR reads with MiXCR. The table records some 350,000 distinct CDR3 sequences, 20% to 30% of them present only once. The material sequenced was blood. The receptors here all came from a man between 50 and 59 years old with Graves' hyperthyroidism.

The rearrangement links TRBV12-3 or TRBV12-4 to TRBJ1-5, with no clear D. V gave up 2 bases and J gave up 0 bases, with 5 bases separating them. This CDR3 is built from 14 residues. CDR3 sequence (DNA): TGTGCCAGCAGTTTACAGTATAGCAATCAGCCCCAGCATTTT. Translation: CASSLQYSNQPQHF.

CDR3: CATNGLAGADEQFF. The CDR3 bases are TGTGCCACCAACGGACTAGCGGGAGCCGATGAGCAGTTCTTC. V usage is TRBV15 and J usage is TRBJ2-1; 13 bases align to TRBD2. Germline V lookup: CDR1 LNHNV, CDR2 YYDKDF (reference sequence). This CDR3 contains 14 residues. V lost 7 bases and J lost 8; bases outside the gene matches: 5. The whole variable domain, filled in from reference TRBV15 and TRBJ2-1, reads DAMVIQNPRYQVTQFGKPVTLSCSQTLNHNVMYWYQQKSSQAPKLLFHYYDKDFNNEADTPDNFQSRRPNTSFCFLDIRSPGLGDTAMYLCATNGLAGADEQFFGPGTRLTVL.

Ten or more counts support this clonotype. The V and J genes are TRBV6-2 or TRBV6-3 and TRBJ2-7, with a tentative D call TRBD2 (6 bases). Trimming shortened V by 2 bases and J by 5 bases, and 13 bases separated the two germline ends. The CDR3 has 14 amino acids. The germline CDR1 and CDR2 sequences are MNHEY and SVGEGT. This CDR3 is CASSYVSGRDEQYF. The DNA for the CDR3 is TGTGCCAGCAGTTACGTTAGCGGCCGGGACGAGCAGTACTTC.